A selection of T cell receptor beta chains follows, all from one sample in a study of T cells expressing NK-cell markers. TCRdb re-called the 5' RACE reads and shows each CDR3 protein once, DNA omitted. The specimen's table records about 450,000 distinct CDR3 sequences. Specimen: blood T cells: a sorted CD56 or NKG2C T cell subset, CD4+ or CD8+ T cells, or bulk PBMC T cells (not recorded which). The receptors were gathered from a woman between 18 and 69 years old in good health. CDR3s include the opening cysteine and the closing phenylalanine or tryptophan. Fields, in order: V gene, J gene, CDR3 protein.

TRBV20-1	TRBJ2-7	CSAVTSGSGQYF
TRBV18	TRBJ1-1	CASSPLGGVTEAFF
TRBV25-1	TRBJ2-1	CASQPGARSLPRDYNEQFF
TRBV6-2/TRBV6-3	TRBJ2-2	CASRGGANTGELFF
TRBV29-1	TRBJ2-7	CSVAGASEVGQGGSYEQYF
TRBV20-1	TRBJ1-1	CSARDRTMNTEAFF
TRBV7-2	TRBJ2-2	CASSRTTLRGTGELFF
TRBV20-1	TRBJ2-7	CSARENLHATRGEQYF
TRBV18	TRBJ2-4	CASSPSSGSVAKNIQYF
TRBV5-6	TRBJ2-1	CASRGSGDSYNEQFF
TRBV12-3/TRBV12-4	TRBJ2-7	CASSLRWGGYEQYF
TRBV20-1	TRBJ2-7	CSASTPTGAYEQYF
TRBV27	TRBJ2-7	CASSASSGSSYEQYF
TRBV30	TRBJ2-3	CAWMLAGLGTDTQYF
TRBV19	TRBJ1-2	CASSPSGQGKGYTF
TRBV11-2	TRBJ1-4	CASSRSPRDSPYEKLFF
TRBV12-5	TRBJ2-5	CASGLVTETQYF
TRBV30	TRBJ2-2	CAWSREAVNTGELFF
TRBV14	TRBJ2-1	CASSQFLLGNNEQFF
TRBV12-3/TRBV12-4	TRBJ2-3	CASSPVVGGPRDTQYF
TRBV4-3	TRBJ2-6	CASSQDRSSGANVLTF
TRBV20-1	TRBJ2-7	CSASPPLAGVGYEQYF
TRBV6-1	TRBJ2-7	CASRLSGTYEQYF